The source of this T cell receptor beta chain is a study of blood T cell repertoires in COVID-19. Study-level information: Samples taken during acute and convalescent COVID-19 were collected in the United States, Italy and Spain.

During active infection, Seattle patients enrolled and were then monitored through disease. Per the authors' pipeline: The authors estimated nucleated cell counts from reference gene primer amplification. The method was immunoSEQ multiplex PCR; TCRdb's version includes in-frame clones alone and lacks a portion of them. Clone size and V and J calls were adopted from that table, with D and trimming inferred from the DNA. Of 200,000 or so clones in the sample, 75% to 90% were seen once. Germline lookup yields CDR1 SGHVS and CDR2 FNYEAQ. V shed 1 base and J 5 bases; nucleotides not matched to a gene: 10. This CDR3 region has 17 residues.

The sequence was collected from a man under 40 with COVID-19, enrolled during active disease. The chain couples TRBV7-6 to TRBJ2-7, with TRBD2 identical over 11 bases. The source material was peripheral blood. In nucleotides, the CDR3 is TGTGCCAGCAGCTTAGACCACACTAGCGGGAGAGGCGACGAGCAGTACTTC. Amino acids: CASSLDHTSGRGDEQYF.